A selection of T cell receptor beta chains follows, all from one sample in a study of blood T cell repertoires in COVID-19. TCRdb's table, derived via immunoSEQ multiplex PCR, lists solely in-frame clones and lacks some. Of about 260,000 clones listed, about 85% were seen once; the top ten hold roughly 3.9%. Sequences were obtained from peripheral blood. The source is a man aged 60 to 75 who had recovered from COVID-19. Both conserved end residues are part of each CDR3. D genes are given only for firm matches. Size tells how often a clone was seen (once, few, many) or the class of an expanded clone, and some rows leave it out.

CDR3aa: CAIRAQEDYGYTF
CDR3nt: TGTGCCATCAGGGCCCAGGAGGACTATGGCTACACCTTC
v_gene: TRBV10-3
abundance: .
j_gene: TRBJ1-2
d_gene: .
len: 13

CDR3aa: CASSTQGVSYNSPLHF
CDR3nt: TGTGCCAGCAGCACCCAGGGGGTTTCCTATAATTCACCCCTCCACTTT
v_gene: TRBV7-2
abundance: .
j_gene: TRBJ1-6
d_gene: TRBD1
len: 16

CDR3aa: CASSFPGNTEAFF
CDR3nt: TGTGCCAGCAGCTTTCCCGGTAACACTGAAGCTTTCTTT
v_gene: TRBV5-6
abundance: .
j_gene: TRBJ1-1
d_gene: .
len: 13

CDR3aa: CASSFKGFPRTGGSYEQYF
CDR3nt: TGTGCCAGCAGCTTTAAGGGGTTTCCTAGGACAGGGGGCTCCTACGAGCAGTACTTC
v_gene: TRBV7-9
abundance: .
j_gene: TRBJ2-7
d_gene: TRBD1
len: 19

CDR3aa: CATSDSSQGPNYGYTF
CDR3nt: TGTGCCACCAGTGACTCCAGTCAGGGGCCTAACTATGGCTACACCTTC
v_gene: TRBV24-1
abundance: .
j_gene: TRBJ1-2
d_gene: .
len: 16

CDR3aa: CASSLERGLNEQFF
CDR3nt: TGCGCCAGCAGCTTGGAAAGGGGGCTCAATGAGCAGTTCTTC
v_gene: TRBV5-1
abundance: .
j_gene: TRBJ2-1
d_gene: TRBD1
len: 14

CDR3aa: CASSQGEGRGGNSPLHF
CDR3nt: TGTGCCAGCAGCCAAGGAGAAGGGCGCGGGGGGAATTCACCCCTCCACTTT
v_gene: TRBV4-2
abundance: .
j_gene: TRBJ1-6
d_gene: .
len: 17

CDR3aa: CATSDLGGRTDTQYF
CDR3nt: TGTGCCACCAGTGATTTAGGGGGCCGCACAGATACGCAGTATTTT
v_gene: TRBV24-1
abundance: .
j_gene: TRBJ2-3
d_gene: TRBD1
len: 15

CDR3aa: CASSLDGGDTQYF
CDR3nt: TGTGCCAGCAGCTTAGATGGAGGAGATACGCAGTATTTT
v_gene: TRBV11-3
abundance: .
j_gene: TRBJ2-3
d_gene: .
len: 13

CDR3aa: CASSHRITTVPSSYNEQFF
CDR3nt: TGTGCCAGCAGCCATAGAATCACGACAGTCCCAAGCTCCTACAATGAGCAGTTCTTC
v_gene: TRBV14
abundance: .
j_gene: TRBJ2-1
d_gene: .
len: 19

CDR3aa: CASSEESGFPEAFF
CDR3nt: TGTGCCAGCAGTGAAGAATCAGGGTTCCCTGAAGCTTTCTTT
v_gene: TRBV6-1
abundance: few
j_gene: TRBJ1-1
d_gene: .
len: 14

CDR3aa: CASSFGTGLYNEQFF
CDR3nt: TGTGCCAGCAGCTTCGGGACAGGCCTCTACAATGAGCAGTTCTTC
v_gene: TRBV7-8
abundance: .
j_gene: TRBJ2-1
d_gene: TRBD1
len: 15

CDR3aa: CASSLGQITGELFF
CDR3nt: TGCGCCAGCAGCTTGGGGCAGATCACCGGGGAGCTGTTTTTT
v_gene: TRBV5-1
abundance: once
j_gene: TRBJ2-2
d_gene: .
len: 14

CDR3aa: CASRPGLETQYF
CDR3nt: TGCGCCAGCAGGCCAGGGTTAGAGACCCAGTACTTC
v_gene: TRBV5-1
abundance: .
j_gene: TRBJ2-5
d_gene: .
len: 12

CDR3aa: CASSVQGGSYNEQFF
CDR3nt: TGTGCCAGCAGTGTGCAAGGGGGCTCCTACAATGAGCAGTTCTTC
v_gene: TRBV6-4
abundance: .
j_gene: TRBJ2-1
d_gene: .
len: 15

CDR3aa: CASSQEGGRGPNGYTF
CDR3nt: TGTGCCAGCAGCCAGGAGGGGGGCAGGGGGCCTAATGGCTACACCTTC
v_gene: TRBV4-2
abundance: .
j_gene: TRBJ1-2
d_gene: TRBD1
len: 16

CDR3aa: CASSQEGEGSNQPQHF
CDR3nt: TGCGCCAGCAGCCAAGAAGGCGAGGGCAGCAATCAGCCCCAGCATTTT
v_gene: TRBV4-1
abundance: .
j_gene: TRBJ1-5
d_gene: .
len: 16

CDR3aa: CASSRGAEQFF
CDR3nt: TGCGCCAGCAGTCGGGGGGCTGAGCAGTTCTTC
v_gene: TRBV10-1
abundance: once
j_gene: TRBJ2-1
d_gene: .
len: 11

CDR3aa: CASSLTPRYQETQYF
CDR3nt: TGTGCCAGCAGCTTAACCCCACGGTATCAAGAGACCCAGTACTTC
v_gene: TRBV11-2
abundance: .
j_gene: TRBJ2-5
d_gene: .
len: 15

CDR3aa: CASSLTSGVVGELFF
CDR3nt: TGTGCCAGCAGCCTGACTAGCGGGGTAGTCGGGGAGCTGTTTTTT
v_gene: TRBV11-2
abundance: .
j_gene: TRBJ2-2
d_gene: TRBD2
len: 15

CDR3aa: CATSRDLIAGTGGEKLFF
CDR3nt: TGTGCCACCAGCAGAGATTTGATAGCGGGGACAGGGGGTGAAAAACTGTTTTTT
v_gene: TRBV15
abundance: .
j_gene: TRBJ1-4
d_gene: TRBD1
len: 18

CDR3aa: CASSLGTGSNQPQHF
CDR3nt: TGTGCCAGCAGCTTAGGCACAGGAAGCAATCAGCCCCAGCATTTT
v_gene: TRBV7-9
abundance: .
j_gene: TRBJ1-5
d_gene: .
len: 15